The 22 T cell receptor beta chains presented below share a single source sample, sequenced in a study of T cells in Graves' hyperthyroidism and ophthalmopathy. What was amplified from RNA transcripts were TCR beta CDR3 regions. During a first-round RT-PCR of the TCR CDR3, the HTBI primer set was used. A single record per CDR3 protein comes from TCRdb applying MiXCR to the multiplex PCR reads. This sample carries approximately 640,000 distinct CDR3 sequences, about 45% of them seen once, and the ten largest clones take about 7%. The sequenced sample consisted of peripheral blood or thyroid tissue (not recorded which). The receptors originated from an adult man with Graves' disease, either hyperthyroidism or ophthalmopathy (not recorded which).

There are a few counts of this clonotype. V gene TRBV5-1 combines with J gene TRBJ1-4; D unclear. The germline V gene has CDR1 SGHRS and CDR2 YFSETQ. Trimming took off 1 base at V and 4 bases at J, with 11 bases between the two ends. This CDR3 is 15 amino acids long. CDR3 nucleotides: TGCGCCAGCAGCTTGTTGGGAGTCGTTAATGAAAAACTGTTTTTT. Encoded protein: CASSLLGVVNEKLFF.

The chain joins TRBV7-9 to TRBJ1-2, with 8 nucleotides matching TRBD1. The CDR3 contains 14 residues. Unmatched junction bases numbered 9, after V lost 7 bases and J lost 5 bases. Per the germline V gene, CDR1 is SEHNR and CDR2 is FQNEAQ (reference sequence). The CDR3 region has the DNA TGTGCCAGCACCCCGACAGGGGCCCGGTATGGCTACACCTTC. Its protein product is CASTPTGARYGYTF.

The CDR3 coding sequence is TGTGCCAGCAGCCGGGACAGAAGATACGAGCAGTACTTC. This gives the protein CASSRDRRYEQYF. J is TRBJ2-7 and V is TRBV5-8; 7 bases agree with TRBD1. CDR1 SGHTS and CDR2 YDEGEE come from the germline V gene. The CDR3 spans 13 residues. The V gene end was trimmed by 4 bases and the J gene end by 4 bases; junction bases not matched to a gene: 5.

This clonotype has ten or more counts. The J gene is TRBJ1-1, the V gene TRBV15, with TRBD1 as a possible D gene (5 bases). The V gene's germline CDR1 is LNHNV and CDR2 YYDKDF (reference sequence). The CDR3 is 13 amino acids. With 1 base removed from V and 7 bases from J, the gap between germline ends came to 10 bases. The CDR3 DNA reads TGTGCCACCAGCAGAGTTGGGCAGGGTGAAGCTTTCTTT. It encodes CATSRVGQGEAFF.

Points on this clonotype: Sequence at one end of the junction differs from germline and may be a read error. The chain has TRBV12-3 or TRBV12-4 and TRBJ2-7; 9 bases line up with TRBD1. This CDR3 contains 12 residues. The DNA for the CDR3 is TGTGCCAGCAGGTGGAACAGGGGGCGGCTGGACTTC. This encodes CASRWNRGRLDF.

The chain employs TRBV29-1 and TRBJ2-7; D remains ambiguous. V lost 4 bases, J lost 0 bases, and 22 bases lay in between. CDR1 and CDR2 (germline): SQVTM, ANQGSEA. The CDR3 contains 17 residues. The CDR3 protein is CSVGAPTGSRSSYEQYF. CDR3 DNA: TGCAGCGTTGGCGCCCCCACCGGGTCCCGAAGCTCCTACGAGCAGTACTTC.

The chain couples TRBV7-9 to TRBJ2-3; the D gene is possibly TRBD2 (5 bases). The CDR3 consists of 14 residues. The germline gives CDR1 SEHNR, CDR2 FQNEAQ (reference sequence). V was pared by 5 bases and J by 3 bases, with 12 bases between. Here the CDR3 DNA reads TGTGCCAGCAGCGCAACCGGGATGACAGATACGCAGTATTTT. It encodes CASSATGMTDTQYF. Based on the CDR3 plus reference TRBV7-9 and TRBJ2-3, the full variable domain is DTGVSQNPRHKITKRGQNVTFRCDPISEHNRLYWYRQTLGQGPEFLTYFQNEAQLEKSRLLSDRFSAERPKGSFSTLEIQRTEQGDSAMYLCASSATGMTDTQYFGPGTRLTVL.

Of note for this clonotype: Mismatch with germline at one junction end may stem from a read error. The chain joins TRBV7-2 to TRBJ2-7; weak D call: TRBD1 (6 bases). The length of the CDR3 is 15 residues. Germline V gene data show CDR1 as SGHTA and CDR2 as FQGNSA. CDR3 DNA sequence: TGTGTCAGCAGCCCAAGGTCGGGACACCTCTACGAGCAGTACTTC. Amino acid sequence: CVSSPRSGHLYEQYF.

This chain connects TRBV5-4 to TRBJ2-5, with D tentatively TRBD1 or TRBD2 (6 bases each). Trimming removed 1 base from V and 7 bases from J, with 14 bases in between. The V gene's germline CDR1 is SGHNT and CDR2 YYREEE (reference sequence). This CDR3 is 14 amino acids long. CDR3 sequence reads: CASSLKGGLGTQYF. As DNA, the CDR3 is TGTGCCAGCAGCTTGAAGGGGGGTCTTGGGACCCAGTACTTC.

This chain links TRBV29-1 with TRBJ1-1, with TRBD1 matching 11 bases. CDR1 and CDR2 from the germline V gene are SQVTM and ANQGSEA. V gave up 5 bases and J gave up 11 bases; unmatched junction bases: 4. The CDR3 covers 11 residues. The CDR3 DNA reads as TGCAGCGTTACGGGACAGGGGGGTGCTTTCTTT. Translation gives CSVTGQGGAFF.

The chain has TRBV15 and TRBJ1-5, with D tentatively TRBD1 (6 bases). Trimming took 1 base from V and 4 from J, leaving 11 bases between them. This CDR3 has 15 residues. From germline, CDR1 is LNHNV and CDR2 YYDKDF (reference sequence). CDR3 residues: CATSRAGGHNQPQHF. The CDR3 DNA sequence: TGTGCCACCAGCAGAGCGGGGGGCCATAATCAGCCCCAGCATTTT.

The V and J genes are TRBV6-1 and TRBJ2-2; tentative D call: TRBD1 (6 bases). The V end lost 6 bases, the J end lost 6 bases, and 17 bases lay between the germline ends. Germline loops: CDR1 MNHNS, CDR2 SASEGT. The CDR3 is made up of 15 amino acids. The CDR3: CASRGTGRVAGELFF. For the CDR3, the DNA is TGTGCCAGCAGGGGAACAGGGCGTGTCGCCGGGGAGCTGTTTTTT.

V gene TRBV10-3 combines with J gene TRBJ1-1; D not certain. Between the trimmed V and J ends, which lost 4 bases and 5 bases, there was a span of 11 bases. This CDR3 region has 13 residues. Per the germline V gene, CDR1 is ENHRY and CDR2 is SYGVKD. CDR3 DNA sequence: TGTGCCATCAGTGTAGGACGATGGACTGAAGCTTTCTTT. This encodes CAISVGRWTEAFF.

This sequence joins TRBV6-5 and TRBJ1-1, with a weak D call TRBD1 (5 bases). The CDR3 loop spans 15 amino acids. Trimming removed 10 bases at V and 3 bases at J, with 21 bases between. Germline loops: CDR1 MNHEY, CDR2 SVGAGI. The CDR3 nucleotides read TGTGCCACCGAATTTACTACCTTAGGGGACACTGAAGCTTTCTTT. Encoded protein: CATEFTTLGDTEAFF.

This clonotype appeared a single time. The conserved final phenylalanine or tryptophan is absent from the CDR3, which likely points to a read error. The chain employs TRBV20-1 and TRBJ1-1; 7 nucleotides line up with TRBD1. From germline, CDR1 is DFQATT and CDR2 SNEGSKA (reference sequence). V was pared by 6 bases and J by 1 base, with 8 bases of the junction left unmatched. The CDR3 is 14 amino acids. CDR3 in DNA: TGCAGTGCGAGGGTGGGGGACAGGAACACTGAAGCTTTCTCT. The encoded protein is CSARVGDRNTEAFS.

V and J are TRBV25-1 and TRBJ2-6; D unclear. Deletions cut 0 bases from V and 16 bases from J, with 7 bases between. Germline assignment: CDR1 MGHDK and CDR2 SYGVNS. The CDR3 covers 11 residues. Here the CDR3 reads CASSEYGPLTF. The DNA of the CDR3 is TGTGCCAGCAGTGAATATGGGCCGCTGACTTTC.

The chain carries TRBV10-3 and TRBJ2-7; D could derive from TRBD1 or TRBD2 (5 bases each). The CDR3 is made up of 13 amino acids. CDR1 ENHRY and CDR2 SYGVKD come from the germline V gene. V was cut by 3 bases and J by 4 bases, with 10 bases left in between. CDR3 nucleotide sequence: TGTGCCATCAGTGATTCCGGGGCATACGAGCAGTACTTC. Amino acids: CAISDSGAYEQYF.

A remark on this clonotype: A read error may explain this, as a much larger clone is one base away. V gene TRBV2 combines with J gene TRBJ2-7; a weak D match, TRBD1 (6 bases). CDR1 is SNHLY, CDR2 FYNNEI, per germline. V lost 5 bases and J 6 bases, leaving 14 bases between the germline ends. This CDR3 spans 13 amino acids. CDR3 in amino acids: CASSRPGGSEQYF. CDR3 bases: TGTGCCAGCAGTCGACCTGGGGGCTCCGAGCAGTACTTC.

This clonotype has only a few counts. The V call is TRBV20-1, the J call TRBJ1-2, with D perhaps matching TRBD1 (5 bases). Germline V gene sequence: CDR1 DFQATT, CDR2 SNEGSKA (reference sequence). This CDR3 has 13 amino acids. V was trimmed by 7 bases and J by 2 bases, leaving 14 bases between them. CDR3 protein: CSVQHRDNYGYTF. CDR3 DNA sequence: TGCAGTGTCCAACACCGGGACAACTATGGCTACACCTTC.

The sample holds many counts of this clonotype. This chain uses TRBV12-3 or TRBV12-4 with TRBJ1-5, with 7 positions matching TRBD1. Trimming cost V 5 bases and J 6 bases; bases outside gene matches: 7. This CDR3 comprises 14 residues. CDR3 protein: CASSLRQGFQPQHF. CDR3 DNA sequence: TGTGCCAGCAGTCTACGACAGGGTTTTCAGCCCCAGCATTTT.

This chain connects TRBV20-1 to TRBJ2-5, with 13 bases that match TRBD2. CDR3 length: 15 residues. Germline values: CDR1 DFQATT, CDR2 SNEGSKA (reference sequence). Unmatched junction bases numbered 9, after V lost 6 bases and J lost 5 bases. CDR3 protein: CSARGGTSGVETQYF. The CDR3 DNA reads TGCAGTGCCCGGGGGGGGACTAGCGGGGTTGAGACCCAGTACTTC.

In DNA, the CDR3 is TGTGCCAGCAGCCCCCTGGGGGGGGCGCCTACTGAAGCTTTCTTT. Translating gives CASSPLGGAPTEAFF. The rearrangement links TRBV12-3 or TRBV12-4 to TRBJ1-1, with D tentatively TRBD1 (6 bases). Between the trimmed V and J ends, which lost 6 bases and 5 bases, there was a span of 19 bases. This CDR3 comprises 15 residues.